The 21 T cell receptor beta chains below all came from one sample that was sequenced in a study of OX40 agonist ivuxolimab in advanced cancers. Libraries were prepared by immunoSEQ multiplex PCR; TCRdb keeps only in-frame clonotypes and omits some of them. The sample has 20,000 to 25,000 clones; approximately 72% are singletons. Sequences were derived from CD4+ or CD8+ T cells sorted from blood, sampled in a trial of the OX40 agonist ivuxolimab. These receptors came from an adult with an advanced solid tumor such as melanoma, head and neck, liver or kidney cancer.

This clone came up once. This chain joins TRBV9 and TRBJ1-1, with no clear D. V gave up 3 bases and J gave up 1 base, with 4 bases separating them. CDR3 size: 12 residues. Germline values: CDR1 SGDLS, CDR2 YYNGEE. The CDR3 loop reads CASSAPNTEAFF. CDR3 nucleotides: TGTGCCAGCAGCGCCCCGAACACTGAAGCTTTCTTT.

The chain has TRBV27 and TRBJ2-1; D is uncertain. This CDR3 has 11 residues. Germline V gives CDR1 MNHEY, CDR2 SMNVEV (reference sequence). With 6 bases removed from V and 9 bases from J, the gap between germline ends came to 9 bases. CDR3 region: CASSSPLEQFF. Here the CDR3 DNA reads TGTGCCAGCAGCTCCCCCCTTGAGCAGTTCTTC.

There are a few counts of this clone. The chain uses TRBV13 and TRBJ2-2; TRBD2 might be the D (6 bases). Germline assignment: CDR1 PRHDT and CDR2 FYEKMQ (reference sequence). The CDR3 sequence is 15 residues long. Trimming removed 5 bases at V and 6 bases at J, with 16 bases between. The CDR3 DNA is TGTGCCAGCAGCATCCGGGGCCGGGGGTCCGGGGAGCTGTTTTTT. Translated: CASSIRGRGSGELFF.

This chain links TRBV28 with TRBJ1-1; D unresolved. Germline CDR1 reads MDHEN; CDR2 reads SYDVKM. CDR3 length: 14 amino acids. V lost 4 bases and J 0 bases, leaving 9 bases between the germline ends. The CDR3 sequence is CASSYPTLNTEAFF. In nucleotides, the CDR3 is TGTGCCAGCAGTTACCCCACCTTGAACACTGAAGCTTTCTTT.

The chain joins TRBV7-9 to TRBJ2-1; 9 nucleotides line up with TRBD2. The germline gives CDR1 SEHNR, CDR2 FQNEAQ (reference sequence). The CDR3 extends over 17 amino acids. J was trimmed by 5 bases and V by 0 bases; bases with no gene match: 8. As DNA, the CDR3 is TGTGCCAGCAGCTTAGCGCCGGCGGGGGGGATGGACAATGAGCAGTTCTTC. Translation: CASSLAPAGGMDNEQFF.

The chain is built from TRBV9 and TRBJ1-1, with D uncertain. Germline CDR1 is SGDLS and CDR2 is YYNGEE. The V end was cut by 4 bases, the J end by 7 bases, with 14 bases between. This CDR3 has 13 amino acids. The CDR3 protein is CASSPGPTGEAFF. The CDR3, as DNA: TGTGCCAGCAGCCCCGGGCCGACGGGTGAAGCTTTCTTT.

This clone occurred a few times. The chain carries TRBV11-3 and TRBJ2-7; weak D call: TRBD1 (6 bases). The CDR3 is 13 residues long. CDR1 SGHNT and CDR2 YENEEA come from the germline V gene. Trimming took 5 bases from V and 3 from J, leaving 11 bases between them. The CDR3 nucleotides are TGTGCCAGCAGCCACCGGGACAACTACGAGCAGTACTTC. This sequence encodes CASSHRDNYEQYF. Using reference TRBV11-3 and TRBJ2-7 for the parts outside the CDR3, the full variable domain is EAGVVQSPRYKIIEKKQPVAFWCNPISGHNTLYWYLQNLGQGPELLIRYENEEAVDDSQLPKDRFSAERLKGVDSTLKIQPAELGDSAVYLCASSHRDNYEQYFGPGTRLTVT.

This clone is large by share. The DNA for the CDR3 is TGTGCCAGCAGCGCACCCGGTGGGCCCCAGCATTTT. Residues: CASSAPGGPQHF. V gene TRBV7-3 combines with J gene TRBJ1-5; D call uncertain. CDR3 length equals 12 residues. Germline V gives CDR1 SGHTA, CDR2 FQGTGA. The germline V and J ends were trimmed by 5 bases and 9 bases, with 11 bases remaining between them.

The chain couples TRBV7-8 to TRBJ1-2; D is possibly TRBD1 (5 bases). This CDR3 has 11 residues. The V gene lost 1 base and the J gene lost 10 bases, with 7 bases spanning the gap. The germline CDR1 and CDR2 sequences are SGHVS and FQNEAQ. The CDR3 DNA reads TGTGCCAGCAGCTTAGGGGGGTACTACACCTTC. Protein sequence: CASSLGGYYTF.

The CDR3 loop reads CASMQRGRGETQYF. The CDR3 DNA reads TGTGCCAGCATGCAGCGGGGGAGGGGAGAGACCCAGTACTTC. The V call is TRBV2, the J call TRBJ2-5, with 8 bases identical to TRBD2. V lost 7 bases, J lost 4 bases, and 8 bases stayed unmatched. Germline V lookup: CDR1 SNHLY, CDR2 FYNNEI. The CDR3 covers 14 residues. Complete variable domain (other parts from reference TRBV2 and TRBJ2-5): EPEVTQTPSHQVTQMGQEVILRCVPISNHLYFYWYRQILGQKVEFLVSFYNNEISEKSEIFDDQFSVERPDGSNFTLKIRSTKLEDSAMYFCASMQRGRGETQYFGPGTRLLVL.

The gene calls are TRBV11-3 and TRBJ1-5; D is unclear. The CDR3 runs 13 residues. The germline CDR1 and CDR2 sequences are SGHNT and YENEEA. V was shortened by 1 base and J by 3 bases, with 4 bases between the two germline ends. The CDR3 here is CASSLGPNQPQHF. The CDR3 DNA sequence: TGTGCCAGCAGCTTAGGCCCCAATCAGCCCCAGCATTTT.

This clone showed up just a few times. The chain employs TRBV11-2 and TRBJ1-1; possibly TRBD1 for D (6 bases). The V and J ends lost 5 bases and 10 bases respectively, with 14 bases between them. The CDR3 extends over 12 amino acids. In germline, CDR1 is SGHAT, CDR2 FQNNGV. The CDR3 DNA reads TGTGCCAGCAGCCCCACGGGGACAACAGCTTTCTTT. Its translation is CASSPTGTTAFF.

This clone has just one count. The CDR3 sequence is CSVEAWGGQGTQETQYF. The DNA of the CDR3 is TGCAGCGTTGAAGCCTGGGGGGGACAGGGAACACAAGAGACCCAGTACTTC. The chain has TRBV29-1 and TRBJ2-5, with 9 bases aligning to TRBD1. The trim removed 1 base at V and 2 bases at J, leaving 11 bases unmatched. Germline V gives CDR1 SQVTM, CDR2 ANQGSEA. CDR3 length: 17 residues.

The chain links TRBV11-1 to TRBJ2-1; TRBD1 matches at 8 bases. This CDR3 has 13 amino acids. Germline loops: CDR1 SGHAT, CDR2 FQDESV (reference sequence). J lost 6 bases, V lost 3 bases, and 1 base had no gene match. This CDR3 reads CASSFGQGNEQFF. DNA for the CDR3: TGTGCCAGCAGCTTCGGACAGGGCAATGAGCAGTTCTTC.

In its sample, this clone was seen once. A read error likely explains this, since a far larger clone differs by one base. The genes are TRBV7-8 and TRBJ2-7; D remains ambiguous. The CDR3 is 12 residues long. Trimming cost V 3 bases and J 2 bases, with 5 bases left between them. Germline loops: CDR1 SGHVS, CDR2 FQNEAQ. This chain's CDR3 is CASSLDPYEQYF. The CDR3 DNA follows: TGTGCCAGCAGCTTGGACCCCTACGAGCAGTACTTC.

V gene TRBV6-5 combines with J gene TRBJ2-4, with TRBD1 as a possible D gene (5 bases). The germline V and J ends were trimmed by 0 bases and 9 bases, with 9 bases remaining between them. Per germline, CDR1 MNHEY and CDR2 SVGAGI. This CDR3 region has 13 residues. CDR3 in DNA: TGTGCCAGCAGTTACTCGACAGTGGCCATTCAGTACTTC. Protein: CASSYSTVAIQYF.

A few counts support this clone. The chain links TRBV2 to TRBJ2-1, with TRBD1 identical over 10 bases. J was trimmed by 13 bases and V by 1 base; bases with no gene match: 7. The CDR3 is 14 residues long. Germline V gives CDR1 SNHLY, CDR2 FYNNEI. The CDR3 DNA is TGTGCCAGCAGTGAAGGACAGGGGGCTCGTCTCCAGTTCTTC. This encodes CASSEGQGARLQFF.

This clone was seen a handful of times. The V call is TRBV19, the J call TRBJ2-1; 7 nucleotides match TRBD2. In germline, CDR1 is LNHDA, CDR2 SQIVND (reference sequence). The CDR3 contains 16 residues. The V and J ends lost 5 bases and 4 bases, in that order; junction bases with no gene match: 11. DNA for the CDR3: TGTGCCAGTAGTCCGACACAGCGGGGTAGGTACAATGAGCAGTTCTTC. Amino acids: CASSPTQRGRYNEQFF. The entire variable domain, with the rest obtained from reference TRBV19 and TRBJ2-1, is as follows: DGGITQSPKYLFRKEGQNVTLSCEQNLNHDAMYWYRQDPGQGLRLIYYSQIVNDFQKGDIAEGYSVSREKKESFPLTVTSAQKNPTAFYLCASSPTQRGRYNEQFFGPGTRLTVL.

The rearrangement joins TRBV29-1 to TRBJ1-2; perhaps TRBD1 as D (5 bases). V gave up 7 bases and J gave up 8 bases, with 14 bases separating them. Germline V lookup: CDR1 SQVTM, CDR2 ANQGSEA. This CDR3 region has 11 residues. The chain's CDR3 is CSARTQRGYTF. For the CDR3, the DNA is TGCAGCGCCCGGACACAGAGGGGCTACACCTTC.

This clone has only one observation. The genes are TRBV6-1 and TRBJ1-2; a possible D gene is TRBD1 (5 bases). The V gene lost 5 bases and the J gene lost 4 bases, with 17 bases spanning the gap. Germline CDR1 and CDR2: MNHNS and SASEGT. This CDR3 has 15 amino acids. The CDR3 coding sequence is TGTGCCAGCAGTACTGGGGACCGGGTCGGCTATGGCTACACCTTC. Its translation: CASSTGDRVGYGYTF.

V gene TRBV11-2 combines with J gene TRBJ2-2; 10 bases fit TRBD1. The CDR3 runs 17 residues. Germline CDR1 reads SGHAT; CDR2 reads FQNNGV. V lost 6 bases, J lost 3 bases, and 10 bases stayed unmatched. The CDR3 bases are TGTGCCAGCAGTTTTCCTCGACAGGGGGCCCACACCGGGGAGCTGTTTTTT. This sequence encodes CASSFPRQGAHTGELFF.